These 20 T cell receptor beta chains share one sample of origin, sequenced in a study of tumor-infiltrating lymphocytes in primary liver carcinoma. Unsorted whole blood served as the source of blood RNA, and germline DNA was extracted as well. The input was roughly 0.5 ug total RNA; TCR beta cDNA was made from it with a constant-region primer. Investigators got TCR beta libraries out of three nested multiplex PCR rounds, done with slightly modified ARM-PCR. Use of TRBV1-TRBV30 forward primers with a C-beta reverse primer characterized the first two PCR rounds, which lasted around 10 cycles each. TCRdb re-analysed the multiplex PCR reads in MiXCR, keeping a single row per CDR3 protein. The table includes some 180,000 distinct CDR3 sequences, around 60% detected once. Input material: peripheral blood. These receptors were collected from a man aged 40-50 years with primary liver carcinoma and hepatitis B virus infection.

The chain combines TRBV11-2 with TRBJ2-7; D might be TRBD1 or TRBD2, each matching 5 bases. Trimming removed 1 base at V and 5 bases at J, with 15 bases between. The germline gives CDR1 SGHAT, CDR2 FQNNGV. The CDR3 consists of 15 residues. The CDR3 nucleotides are TGTGCCAGCAGCTTAGGACAGCCCGGGGCCCACGAGCAGTACTTC. Encoded protein: CASSLGQPGAHEQYF.

As for this clonotype: A read error is possible here, since a much larger clone lies one base away. The genes are TRBV11-2 and TRBJ1-4, with D perhaps TRBD1 (5 bases). Germline lookup yields CDR1 SGHAT and CDR2 FQNNGV. CDR3 length: 15 amino acids. Trimming shortened V by 5 bases and J by 1 base, and 11 bases separated the two germline ends. DNA for the CDR3: TGTGCCAGCAGCACAGGAGGAGGAACTAATGAAAAACTGTTTTTT. The encoded protein is CASSTGGGTNEKLFF.

This clonotype has more than one count but fewer than ten. The chain recombines TRBV6-5 with TRBJ1-2; 8 bases line up with TRBD1. V shed 6 bases, J shed 6 bases, and the junction held 6 bases outside the gene matches. CDR3 size: 13 residues. Germline CDR1 MNHEY, CDR2 SVGAGI. This CDR3 is CASRPGQGHGYTF. CDR3 DNA: TGTGCCAGCAGGCCCGGACAGGGCCATGGCTACACCTTC.

About this clonotype itself: The conserved closing phenylalanine or tryptophan is absent in this CDR3, likely reflecting a read error. The chain has TRBV11-2 and TRBJ2-1; D is perhaps TRBD1 or TRBD2 (5 bases each). Trimming took off 5 bases at V and 4 bases at J, with 18 bases between the two ends. From germline, CDR1 is SGHAT and CDR2 FQNNGV. The CDR3 is 16 amino acids. The CDR3 DNA is TGTGCCAGCAGCATAGGGACCATAGAGAGATACAATGAGCAGTTCTCC. It yields the protein CASSIGTIERYNEQFS.

Points on this clonotype: Possible read error: a much larger clone is one base away. The V gene is TRBV6-2 or TRBV6-3, the J gene TRBJ2-4; D is unresolved. The germline V and J ends were trimmed by 4 bases and 1 base, with 20 bases remaining between them. CDR3 length: 18 amino acids. Germline-derived CDR1 and CDR2 are MNHEY and SVGEGT. The CDR3, as DNA: TGTGCCAGCAGTTTCGAACGAGACAACCTTTGGGCCAAAAACATTCAGTACTTC. This gives the protein CASSFERDNLWAKNIQYF.

This clonotype was detected only a few times. The chain uses TRBV7-9 and TRBJ2-7; 9 nucleotides match TRBD1. CDR3 length: 14 amino acids. The ends lost 5 bases at V and 3 bases at J; junction bases unmatched: 5. Per the germline V gene, CDR1 is SEHNR and CDR2 is FQNEAQ (reference sequence). CDR3: CASSPGQGIYEQYF. CDR3 in DNA: TGTGCCAGCAGCCCAGGACAGGGGATCTACGAGCAGTACTTC.

This clonotype showed up many times. The chain links TRBV4-1 to TRBJ2-1, with D possibly TRBD2 on 6 matching bases. This CDR3 is built from 14 residues. Trimming took 4 bases from V and 5 from J, leaving 12 bases between them. Germline V gene data show CDR1 as MGHRA and CDR2 as YSYEKL. CDR3: CASSLLTSNNEQFF. The CDR3, as DNA: TGCGCCAGCAGCCTTCTAACTAGCAACAATGAGCAGTTCTTC.

Concerning this clonotype: One junction end disagrees with the germline gene, perhaps due to a read error. The V and J genes are TRBV6-5 and TRBJ2-7, with 7 bases that match TRBD2. The CDR3 length is 15 residues. Per germline, CDR1 MNHEY and CDR2 SVGAGI. The CDR3 region has the DNA TGTGCCAGCAGCCCCAGGGCTAGCGGTACCTACGAGCGGTACTTC. Protein product: CASSPRASGTYERYF.

Only a few counts were recorded for this clonotype. The genes are TRBV6-5 and TRBJ1-1; no definite D call. CDR1 and CDR2 from the germline V gene are MNHEY and SVGAGI. Trimming removed 0 bases at V and 0 bases at J, with 8 bases between. The CDR3 consists of 15 residues. The CDR3 loop reads CASSYSRLLNTEAFF. The CDR3 nucleotides are TGTGCCAGCAGTTACTCTAGATTATTGAACACTGAAGCTTTCTTT.

This clonotype was seen a few times. The CDR3 sequence is CAISGTSGSGHNEQFF. In DNA, the CDR3 is TGTGCCATCAGTGGGACTAGCGGGAGTGGGCACAATGAGCAGTTCTTC. The chain couples TRBV10-3 to TRBJ2-1, with 13 nucleotides matching TRBD2. The V and J ends lost 4 bases and 5 bases, in that order; junction bases with no gene match: 5. Germline CDR1 ENHRY, CDR2 SYGVKD. The CDR3 spans 16 residues.

On this clonotype itself: Given the absence of the conserved phenylalanine or tryptophan at the CDR3 end, a read error is likely. The genes are TRBV6-5 and TRBJ1-1; 9 nucleotides line up with TRBD1. CDR1 and CDR2 (germline): MNHEY, SVGAGI. J lost 11 bases, V lost 5 bases, and 12 bases had no gene match. CDR3 length equals 14 residues. The CDR3: CASSPGTGRRMAFS. CDR3 nucleotide sequence: TGTGCCAGCAGTCCCGGGACAGGGCGTCGTATGGCTTTCTCT.

This clonotype was observed a few times. This may come from a read error, since a much larger clone is one base off. V gene TRBV12-3 or TRBV12-4 combines with J gene TRBJ2-1; 14 bases align to TRBD2. CDR3 size: 20 residues. Germline trimming cut 4 bases from V and 6 bases from J; bases unmatched to any gene: 17. The CDR3 protein is CASSSTGLAGGGGGGNEQFF. CDR3 nucleotides: TGTGCCAGCAGTTCGACCGGACTAGCGGGAGGCGGAGGAGGGGGCAATGAGCAGTTCTTC.

This clonotype has a handful of counts. J is TRBJ2-7 and V is TRBV25-1, with D possibly matching TRBD2 (5 bases). The V end was cut by 2 bases, the J end by 5 bases, with 10 bases between. Germline V gene sequence: CDR1 MGHDK, CDR2 SYGVNS. The CDR3 has 13 residues. Here the CDR3 reads CASSEGQRDEQYF. CDR3 coding DNA: TGTGCCAGCAGTGAAGGTCAGAGGGACGAGCAGTACTTC.

The table lists this clonotype with a few counts. This rearrangement joins TRBV6-5 to TRBJ2-3; possibly TRBD1 or TRBD2 for D (5 bases each). V was cut by 7 bases and J by 5 bases, with 16 bases left in between. CDR1 and CDR2 (germline): MNHEY, SVGAGI. The CDR3 is 14 residues long. CDR3 DNA sequence: TGTGCCAGCAACCACGGGGCCGCGGGAGATACGCAGTATTTT. It translates to CASNHGAAGDTQYF.

This chain uses TRBV4-1 with TRBJ2-3; D is ambiguous. The V and J ends lost 1 base and 4 bases respectively, with 12 bases between them. The CDR3 covers 15 residues. Germline V gene sequence: CDR1 MGHRA, CDR2 YSYEKL. The CDR3 DNA is TGCGCCAGCAGCCAAGTGGCCGGTCCCGCAGATACGCAGTATTTT. It codes for CASSQVAGPADTQYF.

This clonotype was counted only a few times. This may be a read error: a much more frequent sequence differs by one nucleotide. This chain connects TRBV4-1 to TRBJ1-1, with no clear D. CDR1 and CDR2 (germline): MGHRA, YSYEKL. The ends were cut back, 7 bases at V and 0 bases at J, with 12 bases in the middle. The CDR3 has 14 residues. CDR3 sequence: CASTLGGMNTEAFF. The DNA of the CDR3 is TGCGCCAGCACCCTAGGTGGTATGAACACTGAAGCTTTCTTT.

For this clonotype: A read error may account for a junction end that differs from germline. The genes are TRBV11-2 and TRBJ2-2; the D gene is possibly TRBD2 (5 bases). CDR3 length: 16 amino acids. Germline V lookup: CDR1 SGHAT, CDR2 FQNNGV. As DNA, the CDR3 is TGTGCCGGCAGCTTTGAAGATCATGATAGGACCGGGGAGCTGTTGTTT. Protein: CAGSFEDHDRTGELLF. Using reference TRBV11-2 and TRBJ2-2 for the parts outside the CDR3, the full variable domain is EAGVAQSPRYKIIEKRQSVAFWCNPISGHATLYWYQQILGQGPKLLIQFQNNGVVDDSQLPKDRFSAERLKGVDSTLKIQPAKLEDSAVYLCAGSFEDHDRTGELLFGEGSRLTVL.

This clonotype showed up just a few times. This chain links TRBV12-2 with TRBJ2-7; the D call in the table, TRBD2, was not verified against the DNA. TRBV12-2 is designated a pseudogene. This CDR3 is built from 17 residues. The CDR3 loop reads CASRRTGLAGGSYEQYF. CDR3 DNA sequence: TGTGCAAGTCGGAGGACAGGGCTAGCGGGGGGGTCCTACGAGCAGTACTTC.

Comment on this clonotype: At one end the junction does not follow the germline gene, possibly because of a read error. The chain combines TRBV6-1 with TRBJ2-3; D remains unclear. Germline V gene sequence: CDR1 MNHNS, CDR2 SASEGT. CDR3 length: 12 amino acids. This chain's CDR3 is CASRVTIDTQYF. The CDR3 coding sequence is TGTGCCAGCAGGGTTACCATAGATACACAGTATTTT.

A word on this clonotype: This may come from a read error, since a much larger clone is one base off. This chain connects TRBV29-1 to TRBJ2-1; 7 bases agree with TRBD2. CDR1 and CDR2 from the germline V gene are SQVTM and ANQGSEA. V shed 4 bases, J shed 0 bases, and the junction held 6 bases outside the gene matches. The CDR3 is 15 residues long. For the CDR3, the DNA is TGCAGCGTTGTAACTAGCGCCATCTCCTACAATGAGCAGTTCTTC. Amino acid sequence: CSVVTSAISYNEQFF.